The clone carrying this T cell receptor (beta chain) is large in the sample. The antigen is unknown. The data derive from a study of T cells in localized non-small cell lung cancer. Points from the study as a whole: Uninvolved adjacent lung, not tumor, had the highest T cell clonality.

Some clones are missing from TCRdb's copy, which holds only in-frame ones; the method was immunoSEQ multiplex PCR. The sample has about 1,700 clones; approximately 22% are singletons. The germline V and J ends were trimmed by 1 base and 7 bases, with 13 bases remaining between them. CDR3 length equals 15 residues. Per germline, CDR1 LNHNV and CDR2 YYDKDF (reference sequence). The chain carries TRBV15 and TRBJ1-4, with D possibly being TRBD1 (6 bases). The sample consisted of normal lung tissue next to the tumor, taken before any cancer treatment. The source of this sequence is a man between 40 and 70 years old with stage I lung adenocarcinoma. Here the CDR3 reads CATSRAPGVGEKLFF. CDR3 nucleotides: TGTGCCACCAGCAGAGCCCCAGGGGTGGGTGAAAAACTGTTTTTT. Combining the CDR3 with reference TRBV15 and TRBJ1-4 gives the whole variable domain DAMVIQNPRYQVTQFGKPVTLSCSQTLNHNVMYWYQQKSSQAPKLLFHYYDKDFNNEADTPDNFQSRRPNTSFCFLDIRSPGLGDTAMYLCATSRAPGVGEKLFFGSGTQLSVL.